What follows are 17 T cell receptor beta chains derived from one specimen sequenced in a study of T cell clonality in common variable immunodeficiency (dated by TCRdb to the mid-2010s). On the study overall, not on this receptor specifically: Fewer deletions and N-nucleotide insertions were reportedly observed in CVID TCRbeta sequences, and highly modified clones with 13 or more V deletions were reportedly absent from CVID TCRbeta sequences.

These receptors' antigens are unknown. The method behind the library was the immunoSEQ multiplex PCR assay. TCRdb retrieved this table from immuneACCESS and kept in-frame rearrangements only. Not all clones are present; in checked studies, unresolved V genes account for under half, and no reason is known for the remainder. This sample was tabulated with under 35,000 clones, among which there are no singletons. Of the sample, approximately 5.4% falls within the top ten clones. The specimen was peripheral blood mononuclear cells. Receptors originate from a human donor with common variable immunodeficiency.

This clone was observed at least ten times. The observed sequence ends 3 residues before the CDR3 terminus, with the missing tail filled in from the germline J gene. The chain employs TRBV5-1 and TRBJ2-5, with a possible D match to TRBD1 (6 bases). The ends were cut back, 4 bases at V and 0 bases at J, with 16 bases in the middle. The CDR3 totals 16 residues. CDR1 is SGHRS, CDR2 YFSETQ, per germline. CDR3 region: CASSARFGTNQETQYF. Incomplete CDR3 DNA: TGCGCCAGCAGCGCCCGATTTGGGACAAACCAAGAGACC.

This clone was counted ten times or more. The sequence runs out 3 residues before the end of the CDR3; the remainder is reconstructed from the germline J gene. The chain uses TRBV30 and TRBJ2-3; D is possibly TRBD1 (5 bases). Germline values: CDR1 GTSNPN, CDR2 SVGIG (reference sequence). The CDR3 covers 11 residues. V was shortened by 0 bases and J by 8 bases, with 6 bases between the two germline ends. The sequenced part of the CDR3 DNA is TGTGCCTGGAGTGTAAGGGGTACG. It translates to CAWSVRGT. The full CDR3 protein is CAWSVRGTQYF.

In its sample, this clone was seen a few times. The read finishes 3 residues shy of the CDR3 end, and the germline J gene is used to complete it. This chain connects TRBV7-9 to TRBJ1-4; a possible D gene is TRBD1 (6 bases). V lost 1 base and J lost 3, with 9 bases in between. The germline gives CDR1 SEHNR, CDR2 FQNEAQ (reference sequence). The CDR3 has 15 amino acids. CDR3 region: CASSLVGAANEKLFF. The sequenced CDR3 bases are TGTGCCAGCAGCTTAGTGGGGGCAGCTAATGAAAAA.

This clone was seen repeatedly, ten times or more. Coverage ceases 3 residues before the CDR3 finishes, and the germline J gene fills in the end. This rearrangement joins TRBV19 to TRBJ2-7; a possible D gene is TRBD2 (6 bases). This CDR3 has 14 amino acids. V lost 1 base and J lost 6, with 13 bases in between. The germline V gene has CDR1 LNHDA and CDR2 SQIVND (reference sequence). CDR3 protein: CASSIGLENREQYF. The covered CDR3 bases are TGTGCCAGTAGTATAGGACTAGAAAATCGCGAG.

With regard to this clone: Read sequence stops 3 residues before the CDR3 end, and the germline J gene provides the missing end. The gene calls are TRBV7-3 and TRBJ2-1, with TRBD2 identical over 9 bases. Trimming removed 2 bases from V and 3 bases from J; junction bases left unmatched: 8. Germline assignment: CDR1 SGHTA and CDR2 FQGTGA. The CDR3 is 17 residues long. Partial CDR3 DNA: TGTGCCAGCAGCTTAGCACTAGCGGGTACTCACTACAATGAG. Its protein product is CASSLALAGTHYNE. The full CDR3 is CASSLALAGTHYNEQFF.

This clone was picked up a small number of times. The read falls 3 residues short of the CDR3 end, and the missing part is taken from the germline J gene. The rearrangement uses TRBV20-1 and TRBJ2-5, with D uncertain. This CDR3 region has 15 residues. V lost 0 bases and J 5 bases, leaving 16 bases between the germline ends. The germline V gene encodes CDR1 DFQATT and CDR2 SNEGSKA (reference sequence). The CDR3 is CSARDILPELETQYF. The part of the CDR3 DNA that was read is TGCAGTGCTAGAGATATACTACCGGAGCTGGAGACC.

A few counts support this clone. The CDR3 extends 3 residues past the end of the read, so its final part is completed from the germline J gene. The chain couples TRBV19 to TRBJ2-3; the D is unclear. Trimming removed 3 bases from V and 2 bases from J, with 21 bases in between. Germline lookup yields CDR1 LNHDA and CDR2 SQIVND (reference sequence). The CDR3 totals 18 residues. The covered CDR3 bases are TGTGCCAGTAGTATGGGTAGGGCCAGGAAAGCCCTCACAGATACG. Translation gives CASSMGRARKALTDT. The CDR3 in its entirety is CASSMGRARKALTDTQYF.

This clone was seen a handful of times. The read gets to within 3 residues of the CDR3 end, and the germline J gene fills in the rest. The rearrangement links TRBV2 to TRBJ1-1; D gene unclear. CDR1 SNHLY and CDR2 FYNNEI come from the germline V gene. V lost 6 bases and J 5 bases, leaving 10 bases between the germline ends. CDR3 length: 12 amino acids. The CDR3 sequence is CASRTGGTEAFF. CDR3 DNA (partial): TGTGCCAGCAGGACCGGCGGGACTGAA.

In this sample, this clone turned up many times. The read comes to an end 3 residues before the CDR3 does, leaving the germline J gene to fill in the end. This chain uses TRBV18 with TRBJ2-1; no firm D call. The CDR3 is made up of 13 amino acids. CDR1 and CDR2 from the germline V gene are KGHSH and LQKENI. V lost 0 bases to trimming and J lost 6 bases, with 6 bases between them. This CDR3 is CASSPPRLNEQFF. Partial CDR3 DNA: TGTGCCAGCTCACCACCGCGACTCAATGAG.

This clone was observed many times. The missing CDR3 end, 3 residues past where the read stops, is filled in from the germline J gene. This chain joins TRBV19 and TRBJ2-5, with D perhaps TRBD1 (5 bases). CDR3 length equals 15 residues. Per germline, CDR1 LNHDA and CDR2 SQIVND (reference sequence). Trimming took 7 bases from V and 5 from J, leaving 20 bases between them. This CDR3 is CASNRGKALQETQYF. The covered CDR3 bases are TGTGCCAGTAATAGGGGCAAGGCCCTTCAGGAGACC.

This clone was counted only a few times. Read coverage stops 3 residues before the CDR3 terminus; the germline J gene supplies the remainder. The chain has TRBV2 and TRBJ2-2; a weak D match, TRBD2 (7 bases). Germline V lookup: CDR1 SNHLY, CDR2 FYNNEI. V was trimmed by 7 bases and J by 4 bases, leaving 16 bases between them. This CDR3 spans 15 amino acids. The sequenced part of the CDR3 DNA is TGTGCCAGCAAGGGGGGGCCCTCTTTCACCGGGGAG. This encodes CASKGGPSFTGE. The whole CDR3 reads CASKGGPSFTGELFF.

This clone appeared many times. The read terminates 3 residues ahead of where the CDR3 ends, so the germline J gene completes it. V is TRBV11-2 and J is TRBJ2-5; 8 nucleotides agree with TRBD1. The CDR3 is made up of 15 amino acids. Germline V gene lookup returns CDR1 SGHAT and CDR2 FQNNGV. Trimming took 5 bases from V and 1 from J; bases not matched to a gene: 6. Incomplete CDR3 DNA: TGTGCCAGCAGCACGACGACAGGGGCCCAAGAGACC. It encodes CASSTTTGAQET. The CDR3 as a whole reads CASSTTTGAQETQYF.

In its sample, this clone was seen a few times. The read falls 3 residues short of the CDR3 end, and the missing part is taken from the germline J gene. The chain links TRBV7-7 to TRBJ2-7, with 9 bases identical to TRBD1. The germline V gene encodes CDR1 SSHAT and CDR2 FNYEAQ (reference sequence). Trimming removed 5 bases from V and 1 base from J; junction bases left unmatched: 12. This CDR3 comprises 17 residues. Partial CDR3 DNA: TGTGCCAGCAGCCCGGCAGGTAGGGGACAGGGTTCCTACGAG. Protein: CASSPAGRGQGSYE. From start to end, the CDR3 is CASSPAGRGQGSYEQYF.

Points on this clone: The read terminates 3 residues before the CDR3 end, so the remaining end is supplied by the germline J gene. This rearrangement joins TRBV18 to TRBJ1-6, with a possible D match to TRBD1 (5 bases). The CDR3 is 14 residues long. V lost 4 bases and J 8 bases, leaving 12 bases between the germline ends. Germline values: CDR1 KGHSH, CDR2 LQKENI. CDR3: CASSQQVQDSPLHF. The DNA read from the CDR3 is TGTGCCAGCTCACAACAGGTCCAGGATTCACCC.

The sample holds a few counts of this clone. The read ends 3 residues before the CDR3 terminus; that terminus is restored from the germline J gene. The chain employs TRBV19 and TRBJ2-2; D not certain. V was trimmed by 6 bases and J by 7 bases, leaving 15 bases between them. Germline V gene lookup returns CDR1 LNHDA and CDR2 SQIVND (reference sequence). This CDR3 is built from 14 residues. Incomplete CDR3 DNA: TGTGCCAGTAGGGAAGAAGACTTGATCGGGGAG. Amino acid sequence: CASREEDLIGE. The whole CDR3 sequence is CASREEDLIGELFF.

There are a few counts of this clone. The observed sequence ends 3 residues before the CDR3 terminus, with the missing tail filled in from the germline J gene. The chain joins TRBV2 to TRBJ1-4, with TRBD1 as a possible D gene (5 bases). Germline CDR1 is SNHLY and CDR2 is FYNNEI. This CDR3 contains 17 residues. V was pared by 5 bases and J by 5 bases, with 21 bases between. The covered CDR3 bases are TGTGCCAGCAGTCCAGGGTTTTCGTCAGACTGGAATGAAAAA. The encoded protein is CASSPGFSSDWNEK. The entire CDR3 protein is CASSPGFSSDWNEKLFF.

This clone was counted a few times. The read terminates 3 residues ahead of where the CDR3 ends, so the germline J gene completes it. At the DNA level, this CDR3 is encoded by other sequences in the same sample as well. V is TRBV20-1 and J is TRBJ2-7; the D gene could be TRBD1 or TRBD2 (6 bases each). V lost 6 bases, J lost 2 bases, and 17 bases lay in between. The CDR3 has 14 amino acids. The germline gives CDR1 DFQATT, CDR2 SNEGSKA (reference sequence). The CDR3 bases that were read are TGCAGTGCCGAAGTGCGGGACAAGGCCTACGAG. Its translation is CSAEVRDKAYE. The complete CDR3 sequence is CSAEVRDKAYEQYF.